One sample yielded the 5 T cell receptor beta chains listed below, sequenced in a study of shared clonotypes between healthy human individuals. Repertoires were generated with immunoSEQ multiplex PCR, while TCRdb's copy carries only in-frame clones and drops some. This sample has approximately 1.5 million clones; approximately 98.5% occur once, and the top ten carry around 0.38%. Sequencing used naive CD4+ T cells sorted from blood. Subset indicated: CD45RA+ positively selected. The source is a man aged 30-40 years in good health.

The V gene is TRBV5-1, the J gene TRBJ2-3; D may match TRBD1 or TRBD2 (5 bases each). V was pared by 4 bases and J by 2 bases, with 14 bases between. CDR1 is SGHRS, CDR2 YFSETQ, per germline. The CDR3 is 15 residues long. CDR3 DNA: TGCGCCAGCAGCCAAAGACGGGACCTCACAGATACGCAGTATTTT. Amino acid sequence: CASSQRRDLTDTQYF.

The chain joins TRBV10-2 to TRBJ2-7; D is ambiguous. Per germline, CDR1 WSHSY and CDR2 SAAADI. The CDR3 is 11 amino acids. The V end was cut by 5 bases, the J end by 5 bases, with 7 bases between. In DNA, the CDR3 is TGCGCCAGCAGTTTCGCCCACGAGCAGTACTTC. Its protein product is CASSFAHEQYF.

This chain connects TRBV7-7 to TRBJ2-1, with D possibly being TRBD1 or TRBD2 (5 bases each). This CDR3 comprises 15 residues. Germline CDR1 and CDR2: SSHAT and FNYEAQ (reference sequence). The V end lost 5 bases, the J end lost 0 bases, and 11 bases lay between the germline ends. The CDR3: CASSRGTSSYNEQFF. CDR3 bases: TGTGCCAGCAGCCGAGGGACGAGCTCCTACAATGAGCAGTTCTTC.

V usage is TRBV5-4 and J usage is TRBJ1-2, with 9 bases matching TRBD1. The CDR3 is made up of 15 amino acids. The trim removed 5 bases at V and 8 bases at J, leaving 13 bases unmatched. Germline CDR1 reads SGHNT; CDR2 reads YYREEE (reference sequence). CDR3: CASSSGQGGFGGYTF. In DNA form, the CDR3 reads TGTGCCAGCAGTTCGGGACAGGGAGGGTTCGGCGGCTACACCTTC.

V and J are TRBV2 and TRBJ2-2; 7 nucleotides match TRBD1. The germline CDR1 and CDR2 sequences are SNHLY and FYNNEI. The CDR3 consists of 14 residues. The V and J ends lost 8 bases and 5 bases, in that order; junction bases with no gene match: 8. CDR3 sequence (DNA): TGTGCCAGCGGGAGCCAGGGGGATACCGGGGAGCTGTTTTTT. Translation gives CASGSQGDTGELFF. The variable domain in full, with the rest retrieved from reference TRBV2 and TRBJ2-2, is EPEVTQTPSHQVTQMGQEVILRCVPISNHLYFYWYRQILGQKVEFLVSFYNNEISEKSEIFDDQFSVERPDGSNFTLKIRSTKLEDSAMYFCASGSQGDTGELFFGEGSRLTVL.